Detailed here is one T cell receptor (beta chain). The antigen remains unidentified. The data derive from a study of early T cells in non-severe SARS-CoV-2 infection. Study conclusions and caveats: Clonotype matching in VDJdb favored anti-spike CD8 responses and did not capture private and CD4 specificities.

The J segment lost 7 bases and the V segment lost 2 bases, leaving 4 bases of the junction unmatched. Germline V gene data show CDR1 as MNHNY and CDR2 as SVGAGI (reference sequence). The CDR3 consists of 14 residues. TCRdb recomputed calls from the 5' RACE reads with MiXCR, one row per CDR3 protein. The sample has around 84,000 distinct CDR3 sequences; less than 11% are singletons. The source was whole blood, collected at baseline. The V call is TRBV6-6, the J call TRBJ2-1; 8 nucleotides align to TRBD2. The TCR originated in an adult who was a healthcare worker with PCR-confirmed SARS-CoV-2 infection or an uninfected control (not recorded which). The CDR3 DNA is TGTGCCAGCAGTTACCCGGGACTAGAAAATGAGCAGTTCTTC. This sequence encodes CASSYPGLENEQFF.